The sequence of this TCR beta chain was determined in a study of T-cell memory formation after mild COVID-19. Study-level points and caveats: Pre-infection memory carried some responding clones, suggesting that cross-reactive memory joined.

TCRalpha and TCRbeta libraries used 5'RACE with constant-segment primers and UMIs. TCRdb reanalysed the 5' RACE reads using MiXCR and keeps one entry per CDR3 protein. The repertoire holds about 240,000 distinct CDR3 sequences, with over 8.5% as singletons. This clonotype was seen a handful of times. Its antigen remains unidentified. This CDR3 has 15 amino acids. Germline V gene lookup returns CDR1 MNHEY and CDR2 SMNVEV (reference sequence). The germline V and J ends were trimmed by 4 bases and 6 bases, with 18 bases remaining between them. This clonotype was obtained from a man between 18 and 29 years old who had mild COVID-19 (a few samples of this study predate the infection). Cell type and time point are not known. The rearrangement uses TRBV27 and TRBJ2-5; D is unclear. The material sequenced was PBMCs or a T cell subset sorted from them (not recorded which). Here the CDR3 reads CASSSSWNTGKTQYF. CDR3 nucleotides: TGTGCCAGCAGTTCGAGTTGGAATACTGGAAAGACCCAGTACTTC.